The 32 T cell receptor beta chains presented below share a single source sample, sequenced in a study of CD8+ T cells in alopecia areata listed by TCRdb under 2018. In light of the paper, this sample's time point label describes: around 4 weeks on oral tofacitinib. The treatment or condition label here, explained by the study, means: oral pan-JAK inhibitor, 5-10 mg twice daily. Libraries came from the immunoSEQ multiplex PCR assay. RNA was extracted from all samples and reverse transcribed into cDNA as template for TCR sequencing. TCRdb holds this immuneACCESS table with in-frame rearrangements only. Some clones are missing; in checked studies, unresolved V genes explain under half, and the rest has no known cause. This sample is represented by roughly 140,000 clones; roughly 80% of them were singletons. The top ten clones comprise 20% to 30% of the sample. The sequencing here drew on CD8+ T cells sorted from blood, taken at week 4, from a patient treated with tofacitinib. The receptors originated from a human donor with alopecia areata.

This clone showed up just once. The DNA for the CDR3 is TGTGCCGTAGACGCTCTTCCCACAGATACGCAGTATTTT. Amino acids: CAVDALPTDTQYF. The chain carries TRBV7-8 and TRBJ2-3; D unclear. V was cut by 11 bases and J by 2 bases, with 14 bases left in between. The CDR3 has 13 residues. Germline CDR1 SGHVS, CDR2 FQNEAQ.

The chain is built from TRBV7-9 and TRBJ1-2; perhaps TRBD1 as D (5 bases). The CDR3 length is 15 residues. Per germline, CDR1 SEHNR and CDR2 FQNEAQ (reference sequence). V was cut by 4 bases and J by 4 bases, with 16 bases left in between. The CDR3 DNA reads as TGTGCCAGCAGCTCTTCGGGGGTGATCGTCTATGGCTACACCTTC. Protein product: CASSSSGVIVYGYTF.

The chain has TRBV5-6 and TRBJ2-4; weak D call: TRBD1 (5 bases). Looked up from germline, CDR1 is SGHDT and CDR2 is YYEEEE. The CDR3 covers 15 residues. Trimming shortened V by 3 bases and J by 0 bases, and 10 bases separated the two germline ends. CDR3 bases: TGTGCCAGCAGCTATGGGGCACTAGCCAAAAACATTCAGTACTTC. Translated: CASSYGALAKNIQYF.

This chain joins TRBV6-5 and TRBJ1-2; D unclear. Trimming stripped 2 bases from V and 8 bases from J, with 9 bases between. Germline V gene sequence: CDR1 MNHEY, CDR2 SVGAGI. This CDR3 spans 12 amino acids. In DNA form, the CDR3 reads TGTGCCAGCAGTTACCTCGCAGGAGGCTACACCTTC. Translation: CASSYLAGGYTF.

With respect to this clone: The same CDR3 can be traced to other DNA sequences in this sample. The rearrangement uses TRBV13 and TRBJ2-7; D might be TRBD1 (5 bases). The CDR3 loop spans 13 amino acids. The germline V and J ends were trimmed by 4 bases and 1 base, with 8 bases remaining between them. CDR1 and CDR2 (germline): PRHDT, FYEKMQ (reference sequence). The CDR3 region has the DNA TGTGCCAGCAGCTCCGGACATTCCTACGAGCAGTACTTC. It yields the protein CASSSGHSYEQYF.

The chain recombines TRBV27 with TRBJ2-1; 9 bases are a match to TRBD1. V lost 8 bases and J lost 6; bases outside the gene matches: 8. Germline CDR1 is MNHEY and CDR2 is SMNVEV (reference sequence). There are 14 residues in the CDR3. The CDR3 sequence: CASGPGTGFNEQFF. CDR3 DNA: TGTGCCAGCGGCCCCGGGACAGGGTTCAATGAGCAGTTCTTC.

The J gene is TRBJ2-3, the V gene TRBV5-6; D gene ambiguous. The V and J ends lost 0 bases and 3 bases respectively, with 5 bases between them. The CDR3 extends over 13 amino acids. Germline CDR1 reads SGHDT; CDR2 reads YYEEEE. In DNA, the CDR3 is TGTGCCAGCAGCTTGGATCTGACAGATACGCAGTATTTT. This encodes CASSLDLTDTQYF.

The chain couples TRBV9 to TRBJ2-3, with TRBD2 matching 8 bases. This CDR3 region has 16 residues. Germline lookup yields CDR1 SGDLS and CDR2 YYNGEE. J lost 2 bases, V lost 3 bases, and 8 bases had no gene match. CDR3 sequence (DNA): TGTGCCAGCAGCGCCACTAGCGGAGCCTACACAGATACGCAGTATTTT. Its protein product is CASSATSGAYTDTQYF. Full variable domain (outside the CDR3, taken from reference TRBV9 and TRBJ2-3): DSGVTQTPKHLITATGQRVTLRCSPRSGDLSVYWYQQSLDQGLQFLIQYYNGEERAKGNILERFSAQQFPDLHSELNLSSLELGDSALYFCASSATSGAYTDTQYFGPGTRLTVL.

The rearrangement links TRBV6-5 to TRBJ1-1, with D perhaps TRBD1 (5 bases). The V and J ends lost 0 bases and 5 bases respectively, with 13 bases between them. This CDR3 comprises 15 residues. Germline values: CDR1 MNHEY, CDR2 SVGAGI. In DNA, the CDR3 is TGTGCCAGCAGTTACTCCTCCTTGGGGGTTACTGAAGCTTTCTTT. It encodes CASSYSSLGVTEAFF.

For this clone: The same CDR3 is also encoded by other DNA sequences in this sample. This rearrangement joins TRBV4-1 to TRBJ2-7; unclear D gene. Per the germline V gene, CDR1 is MGHRA and CDR2 is YSYEKL. Trimming left V 0 bases short and J 1 base short, with 4 bases between. The CDR3 consists of 13 residues. CDR3 in amino acids: CASSQDASYEQYF. In DNA form, the CDR3 reads TGCGCCAGCAGCCAAGATGCGTCCTACGAGCAGTACTTC.

This chain joins TRBV2 and TRBJ2-5, with 8 nucleotides matching TRBD1. Germline trimming cut 6 bases from V and 5 bases from J; bases unmatched to any gene: 23. This CDR3 region has 19 residues. Germline values: CDR1 SNHLY, CDR2 FYNNEI. The CDR3 is CASSVDGQGDRGLMETQYF. CDR3 nucleotide sequence: TGTGCCAGCAGCGTTGACGGACAGGGAGATCGTGGCCTAATGGAGACCCAGTACTTC.

J is TRBJ2-7 and V is TRBV4-1; unclear D gene. This CDR3 spans 16 amino acids. CDR1 and CDR2 (germline): MGHRA, YSYEKL. Trimming stripped 0 bases from V and 4 bases from J, with 16 bases between. The CDR3 DNA sequence: TGCGCCAGCAGCCAAGAAGTGGGCAGTGTATCTTACGAGCAGTACTTC. Its translation is CASSQEVGSVSYEQYF.

V and J are TRBV4-1 and TRBJ1-5, with D tentatively TRBD1 (5 bases). CDR1 is MGHRA and CDR2 is YSYEKL in the germline V gene. Deletions cut 1 base from V and 4 bases from J, with 11 bases between. CDR3 length equals 15 residues. CDR3 bases: TGCGCCAGCAGCCAAGTGGGACGGGAGAATCAGCCCCAGCATTTT. This translates into CASSQVGRENQPQHF.

The J gene is TRBJ2-3, the V gene TRBV29-1; D gene ambiguous. The CDR3 spans 15 residues. The V gene's germline CDR1 is SQVTM and CDR2 ANQGSEA. The V gene lost 7 bases and the J gene lost 6 bases, with 23 bases spanning the gap. The CDR3 DNA sequence: TGCAGCGCCGCCGGCCCGGCTAGATCCGCGGATACGCAGTATTTT. Its protein product is CSAAGPARSADTQYF.

The chain couples TRBV10-2 to TRBJ2-5; maybe TRBD2 (5 bases). Germline V lookup: CDR1 WSHSY, CDR2 SAAADI. CDR3 size: 15 residues. Trimming shortened V by 1 base and J by 5 bases, and 14 bases separated the two germline ends. CDR3 loop: CASSELAREHETQYF. For the CDR3, the DNA is TGCGCCAGCAGTGAGTTGGCACGGGAACACGAGACCCAGTACTTC.

The rearrangement uses TRBV10-3 and TRBJ2-3; 8 bases are a match to TRBD1. The CDR3 loop spans 16 amino acids. V shed 2 bases and J 0 bases; nucleotides not matched to a gene: 4. Germline-derived CDR1 and CDR2 are ENHRY and SYGVKD. CDR3 coding DNA: TGTGCCATCAGTGAGGTGACAGGGGCTAGCACAGATACGCAGTATTTT. Amino acid sequence: CAISEVTGASTDTQYF.

The rearrangement joins TRBV29-1 to TRBJ2-7; no firm D call. This CDR3 has 13 residues. From germline, CDR1 is SQVTM and CDR2 ANQGSEA. V lost 4 bases and J 3 bases, leaving 13 bases between the germline ends. The CDR3 spells CSVVKQTNYEQYF. The CDR3, as DNA: TGCAGCGTTGTGAAGCAAACGAACTACGAGCAGTACTTC.

The rearrangement links TRBV21-1 to TRBJ1-2; TRBD1, as called in the table, went unchecked against the DNA. TRBV21-1 is given as a pseudogene. The CDR3 is 15 amino acids. The CDR3 region is CASSTVGQGVYGYTF. The CDR3, as DNA: TGTGCCAGCAGCACCGTGGGACAGGGAGTCTATGGCTACACCTTC.

The chain recombines TRBV23-1 with TRBJ2-3; 9 bases line up with TRBD2. TRBV23-1 is an ORF for which the function is uncertain. CDR3 length: 16 residues. Unmatched junction bases numbered 11, after V lost 6 bases and J lost 4 bases. The CDR3: CASSPCSRGGPDTQYF. The CDR3 nucleotides read TGCGCCAGCAGCCCTTGTTCGCGGGGGGGCCCAGATACGCAGTATTTT.

In this sample, this clone turned up once. The chain couples TRBV19 to TRBJ1-1; tentative D call: TRBD1 (5 bases). The CDR3 runs to 13 residues. Germline loops: CDR1 LNHDA, CDR2 SQIVND (reference sequence). Trimming left V 7 bases short and J 4 bases short, with 13 bases between. The CDR3 bases are TGTGCCAGTAACCCGGCGAGGGGCACTGAAGCTTTCTTT. As protein: CASNPARGTEAFF.

In its sample, this clone was seen a few times. The chain links TRBV29-1 to TRBJ2-3; maybe TRBD1 (5 bases). Between the trimmed V and J ends, which lost 4 bases and 6 bases, there was a span of 20 bases. Germline V gives CDR1 SQVTM, CDR2 ANQGSEA. The length of the CDR3 is 15 residues. The CDR3 nucleotides are TGCAGCGTTGCTGGTGGCAGGGTCCTGGGCGATACGCAGTATTTT. It specifies CSVAGGRVLGDTQYF.

The chain has TRBV29-1 and TRBJ2-3; D is ambiguous. V was pared by 0 bases and J by 5 bases, with 12 bases between. The CDR3 loop spans 14 amino acids. Germline V lookup: CDR1 SQVTM, CDR2 ANQGSEA. Written as DNA, the CDR3 is TGCAGCGTTGAAGAGTCAGACCAAGGAGATACGCAGTATTTT. Its protein product is CSVEESDQGDTQYF.

With regard to this clone: The same CDR3 is also encoded by other DNA sequences in this sample. The chain uses TRBV7-9 and TRBJ1-5, with TRBD1 as a possible D gene (5 bases). This CDR3 has 12 residues. Trimming pared 5 bases from V and 5 bases from J, leaving 7 bases between. Germline-derived CDR1 and CDR2 are SEHNR and FQNEAQ (reference sequence). The CDR3 loop reads CASSRGDQPQHF. CDR3 nucleotides: TGTGCCAGCAGCCGGGGGGATCAGCCCCAGCATTTT.

The chain recombines TRBV6-5 with TRBJ1-1, with D unresolved. The CDR3 runs to 13 residues. V was cut by 6 bases and J by 7 bases, with 15 bases left in between. From germline, CDR1 is MNHEY and CDR2 SVGAGI. CDR3 region: CASSPGPGDEAFF. The DNA for the CDR3 is TGTGCCAGCAGCCCCGGCCCGGGCGATGAAGCTTTCTTT.

This sequence joins TRBV4-1 and TRBJ2-7; TRBD1 matches at 10 bases. Germline-derived CDR1 and CDR2 are MGHRA and YSYEKL. This CDR3 spans 15 amino acids. The V gene end was trimmed by 1 base and the J gene end by 2 bases; junction bases not matched to a gene: 2. The CDR3 reads CASSQVDRGPYEQYF. DNA for the CDR3: TGCGCCAGCAGCCAAGTAGACAGGGGGCCCTACGAGCAGTACTTC.

This chain links TRBV5-1 with TRBJ2-7, with 7 bases fitting TRBD2. After removal of 4 bases from V and 7 bases from J, the junction contained 8 bases not matched to a gene. Germline loops: CDR1 SGHRS, CDR2 YFSETQ. CDR3 length: 13 amino acids. This chain's CDR3 is CASSASGLREQYF. The CDR3 DNA is TGCGCCAGCAGCGCTAGCGGACTTCGGGAGCAGTACTTC. Looking up the rest from reference TRBV5-1 and TRBJ2-7 gives the full variable domain: KAGVTQTPRYLIKTRGQQVTLSCSPISGHRSVSWYQQTPGQGLQFLFEYFSETQRNKGNFPGRFSGRQFSNSRSEMNVSTLELGDSALYLCASSASGLREQYFGPGTRLTVT.

This clone has just one count. The rearrangement links TRBV27 to TRBJ2-5; possible D gene TRBD2, 6 bases. V was cut by 0 bases and J by 4 bases, with 12 bases left in between. The CDR3 sequence is 15 residues long. The germline V gene encodes CDR1 MNHEY and CDR2 SMNVEV (reference sequence). The CDR3 bases are TGTGCCAGCAGTTTATCGATCTTCGGGGGAGAGACCCAGTACTTC. This codes for CASSLSIFGGETQYF.

CDR3 bases: TGCGCCAGCAGCCAAGAAAGCCAGGAGTACTACGAGCAGTACTTC. This codes for CASSQESQEYYEQYF. V usage is TRBV4-1 and J usage is TRBJ2-7; D unclear. Per the germline V gene, CDR1 is MGHRA and CDR2 is YSYEKL. The V and J ends lost 0 bases and 3 bases respectively, with 12 bases between them. This CDR3 comprises 15 residues.

The chain carries TRBV27 and TRBJ1-5, with 7 bases fitting TRBD1. Germline CDR1 and CDR2: MNHEY and SMNVEV (reference sequence). The CDR3 loop spans 12 amino acids. J lost 4 bases, V lost 7 bases, and 1 base had no gene match. CDR3 DNA: TGTGCCAGCAAGACAGGGAATCAGCCCCAGCATTTT. It is translated as CASKTGNQPQHF.

The chain is built from TRBV5-6 and TRBJ1-1, with D maybe TRBD1 (6 bases). Deletions cut 0 bases from V and 2 bases from J, with 14 bases between. The germline gives CDR1 SGHDT, CDR2 YYEEEE. CDR3 length: 16 amino acids. In DNA form, the CDR3 reads TGTGCCAGCAGCTTGGTCTACAGACAGGATAACACTGAAGCTTTCTTT. Residues: CASSLVYRQDNTEAFF.

V is TRBV6-5 and J is TRBJ2-5; the D gene is possibly TRBD1 (7 bases). CDR1 is MNHEY and CDR2 is SVGAGI in the germline V gene. V gave up 6 bases and J gave up 5 bases, with 13 bases separating them. The CDR3 has 13 residues. In DNA, the CDR3 is TGTGCCAGCAGCGCAGGGGGGCGGGAGACCCAGTACTTC. As protein: CASSAGGRETQYF.

This clone appeared a few times. This rearrangement joins TRBV10-2 to TRBJ2-5, with 7 bases identical to TRBD2. In germline, CDR1 is WSHSY, CDR2 SAAADI. The CDR3 has 14 amino acids. Losses at the gene ends were 6 bases for V and 5 bases for J; bases not matched to a gene: 9. DNA for the CDR3: TGCGCCAGCAGCCTAGGACTAGTCGGGGAGACCCAGTACTTC. Its protein is CASSLGLVGETQYF.